One sample yielded the 13 T cell receptor beta chains listed below, sequenced in a study of cytomegalovirus exposure and HLA in healthy donors. The PCR had 60 Vbeta and 13 Jbeta primers. Produced via immunoSEQ multiplex PCR; TCRdb's table is partial and in-frame only. The profile shows 180,000 or so clones, about 75% of them singletons. The sample was PBMCs. The source is a man aged 45-65 years in good health and CMV-seropositive.

This clone came up a few times. The rearrangement links TRBV4-1 to TRBJ1-5; weak D call: TRBD1 (5 bases). V lost 3 bases and J lost 3, with 9 bases in between. Germline CDR1 MGHRA, CDR2 YSYEKL. The CDR3 loop spans 14 amino acids. CDR3 in amino acids: CASSQDTYNQPQHF. The CDR3 nucleotides read TGCGCCAGCAGCCAGGACACTTACAATCAGCCCCAGCATTTT.

The CDR3 loop reads CASSYGGTNYGYTF. The CDR3 DNA is TGTGCCAGCAGTTACGGCGGGACTAACTATGGCTACACCTTC. V gene TRBV6-6 combines with J gene TRBJ1-2, with D unclear. Trimming cost V 2 bases and J 0 bases, with 7 bases left between them. The germline V gene has CDR1 MNHNY and CDR2 SVGAGI (reference sequence). The CDR3 contains 14 residues.

This clone was recorded a few times. The chain has TRBV5-5 and TRBJ2-1; the match to TRBD1 covers 8 bases. The CDR3 has 17 amino acids. J gave up 5 bases and V 1 base, and 11 bases lay outside the gene matches. Germline CDR1 SGHKS, CDR2 YYEKEE (reference sequence). This CDR3 is CASSLRHAGGGNNEQFF. The CDR3 DNA follows: TGTGCCAGCAGCTTGAGACACGCAGGGGGCGGGAACAATGAGCAGTTCTTC.

As for this clone: This CDR3 is also generated by other DNA sequences in the sample. The chain has TRBV6-4 and TRBJ1-5; D is possibly TRBD1 (6 bases). CDR3 length: 17 amino acids. The V and J ends lost 0 bases and 3 bases respectively, with 15 bases between them. Per the germline V gene, CDR1 is MRHNA and CDR2 is SNTAGT. CDR3 in DNA: TGTGCCAGCAGTGACTCGAGCAGGGGTGCAACCAATCAGCCCCAGCATTTT. Its protein is CASSDSSRGATNQPQHF.

The gene calls are TRBV7-9 and TRBJ2-6; D call uncertain. The CDR3 extends over 13 amino acids. Per the germline V gene, CDR1 is SEHNR and CDR2 is FQNEAQ (reference sequence). V was trimmed by 6 bases and J by 4 bases, leaving 7 bases between them. CDR3 region: CASSGPGANVLTF. The CDR3 nucleotides are TGTGCCAGCAGTGGGCCCGGGGCCAACGTCCTGACTTTC.

This clone was counted between two and nine times. The rearrangement joins TRBV5-1 to TRBJ1-4; 11 bases agree with TRBD1. V lost 4 bases, J lost 3 bases, and 14 bases stayed unmatched. The CDR3 length is 19 residues. The germline gives CDR1 SGHRS, CDR2 YFSETQ. As DNA, the CDR3 is TGCGCCAGCAGCCAAATTCCAGCCGGGACAGGGGGGGCTAATGAAAAACTGTTTTTT. The encoded protein is CASSQIPAGTGGANEKLFF.

The sample holds one count of this clone. The chain carries TRBV6-5 and TRBJ1-6; tentatively, D is TRBD1 (5 bases). Germline V gives CDR1 MNHEY, CDR2 SVGAGI. CDR3 size: 12 residues. V was clipped by 5 bases and J by 13 bases, with 12 bases between them. CDR3 DNA: TGTGCCAGCAGTCTCTCCGGGGGGCCCCTCCACTTT. Its protein is CASSLSGGPLHF.

The V call is TRBV7-8, the J call TRBJ1-3; no firm D call. Deletions cut 2 bases from V and 1 base from J, with 12 bases between. The CDR3 is made up of 16 amino acids. Germline values: CDR1 SGHVS, CDR2 FQNEAQ. In DNA, the CDR3 is TGTGCCAGCAGCTTAAGCGGCGGACCGTCTGGAAACACCATATATTTT. Protein sequence: CASSLSGGPSGNTIYF.

The chain uses TRBV28 and TRBJ2-5; TRBD2 matches at 10 bases. The CDR3 is 14 amino acids. Germline V lookup: CDR1 MDHEN, CDR2 SYDVKM. Trimming cost V 7 bases and J 6 bases; bases outside gene matches: 8. This CDR3 reads CASKKRGGPKTQYF. The CDR3 nucleotides are TGTGCCAGCAAAAAGCGGGGGGGCCCGAAGACCCAGTACTTC.

The gene calls are TRBV5-4 and TRBJ2-5; TRBD1 matches 7 bases. The tail of the sequence fits TRBJ2-7 better, so the J call may be wrong. Germline-derived CDR1 and CDR2 are SGHNT and YYREEE (reference sequence). The CDR3 spans 16 residues. CDR3 loop: CASSPTTGTDVYEQYF. CDR3 nucleotide sequence: TGTGCCAGCAGCCCGACGACAGGGACGGACGTCTACGAGCAGTACTTC.

The chain carries TRBV6-5 and TRBJ2-7, with TRBD1 as a possible D gene (5 bases). V was pared by 4 bases and J by 4 bases, with 14 bases between. The CDR3 sequence is 14 residues long. Germline V gives CDR1 MNHEY, CDR2 SVGAGI. DNA of the CDR3: TGTGCCAGCAGTTCCCCACGTACAGGTTACGAGCAGTACTTC. Protein: CASSSPRTGYEQYF.

This clone was picked up one time. At one of its ends the junction is not consistent with the germline gene, which may arise from a read error. The V call is TRBV10-2, the J call TRBJ1-5; D not certain. The germline gives CDR1 WSHSY, CDR2 SAAADI. The CDR3 length is 13 residues. CDR3 sequence reads: CASGETSYQPQHF. CDR3 in DNA: TGCGCCAGCGGTGAAACTTCATATCAGCCCCAGCATTTT.

CDR3 coding DNA: TGCGCCAGCAGCTTGGTGGCCAGACAAGAGACCCAGTACTTC. Amino acids: CASSLVARQETQYF. The chain has TRBV5-1 and TRBJ2-5; D unclear. Germline V gives CDR1 SGHRS, CDR2 YFSETQ. V lost 0 bases and J lost 2, with 8 bases in between. The CDR3 extends over 14 amino acids.